The count of the clone carrying this T cell receptor (beta chain) is one. The sample belongs to a study of control samples from healthy donors and cancer patients. Sequencing used immunoSEQ multiplex PCR; TCRdb keeps in-frame clones, though not all of them. The sample lists 150,000 to 200,000 clones, just under 95% occurring once. Trimming pared 6 bases from V and 0 bases from J, leaving 15 bases between. The CDR3 length is 16 residues. Germline CDR1 MNHNY, CDR2 SVGAGI (reference sequence). The sample consisted of blood. The rearrangement joins TRBV6-6 to TRBJ2-4; the D gene is possibly TRBD1 (6 bases). This TCR derives from a woman between 55 and 75 years old in good health. The CDR3 reads CASRTQGILAKNIQYF. CDR3 in DNA: TGTGCCAGCAGGACCCAGGGGATACTAGCCAAAAACATTCAGTACTTC.